What follows are 8 T cell receptor beta chains derived from one specimen sequenced in a study of shared clonotypes between healthy human individuals. Some clones are missing from TCRdb's copy, which holds only in-frame ones; the method was immunoSEQ multiplex PCR. The table includes around 1 million clones, 60% to 85% detected once. Sequencing was done on a sample of memory CD4+ T cells sorted from blood. As for subset: CD45RA-negative fraction. These receptors all come from a man aged 18 to 30 in good health.

V and J are TRBV19 and TRBJ1-5, with 9 bases aligning to TRBD1. The CDR3 extends over 16 amino acids. V shed 3 bases, J shed 10 bases, and the junction held 13 bases outside the gene matches. The germline CDR1 and CDR2 sequences are LNHDA and SQIVND (reference sequence). The CDR3 DNA is TGTGCCAGTAGTATGGGACAGGGTGGAGCGTTTCGCCCCCAGCATTTT. The encoded protein is CASSMGQGGAFRPQHF. The full variable domain, its missing parts supplied by reference TRBV19 and TRBJ1-5, is DGGITQSPKYLFRKEGQNVTLSCEQNLNHDAMYWYRQDPGQGLRLIYYSQIVNDFQKGDIAEGYSVSREKKESFPLTVTSAQKNPTAFYLCASSMGQGGAFRPQHFGDGTRLSIL.

In this sample, this clone turned up a few times. In DNA form, the CDR3 reads TGTGCCAGCAGCCAGTGGGACGGGGATGAAAAACTGTTTTTT. Amino acids: CASSQWDGDEKLFF. The chain is built from TRBV14 and TRBJ1-4; tentatively, D is TRBD1 (5 bases). The germline V and J ends were trimmed by 3 bases and 6 bases, with 11 bases remaining between them. The CDR3 is 14 amino acids. From germline, CDR1 is SGHDN and CDR2 FVKESK.

The chain couples TRBV13 to TRBJ2-7; TRBD2 matches at 10 bases. Trimming at V came to 3 bases and at J to 0 bases, leaving 8 bases not matched to a gene. CDR3 size: 17 residues. CDR1 is PRHDT and CDR2 is FYEKMQ in the germline V gene (reference sequence). CDR3 sequence (DNA): TGTGCCAGCAGCTTCGGAGCGGGGGGGTCGCGCTCCTACGAGCAGTACTTC. Its translation is CASSFGAGGSRSYEQYF.

Of note for this clone: Other DNA sequences in the sample encode the same CDR3. The chain carries TRBV5-1 and TRBJ2-2, with a possible D match to TRBD1 (7 bases). The V gene lost 0 bases and the J gene lost 5 bases, with 11 bases spanning the gap. The CDR3 runs to 15 residues. Per the germline V gene, CDR1 is SGHRS and CDR2 is YFSETQ. In DNA form, the CDR3 reads TGCGCCAGCAGCTTGGACAGGGGAGGAACCGGGGAGCTGTTTTTT. Translation gives CASSLDRGGTGELFF.

V usage is TRBV2 and J usage is TRBJ1-1; D not certain. Trimming shortened V by 4 bases and J by 2 bases, and 11 bases separated the two germline ends. CDR1 SNHLY and CDR2 FYNNEI come from the germline V gene. The CDR3 is 14 amino acids. The CDR3 DNA reads TGTGCCAGCAGTGTATTGCGAAGAAACACTGAAGCTTTCTTT. Its protein is CASSVLRRNTEAFF.

DNA of the CDR3: TGTGCTAGTGCCAAAGGTAGCGGGTCCTACAATGAGCAGTTCTTC. This sequence encodes CASAKGSGSYNEQFF. The V call is TRBV12-5, the J call TRBJ2-1; 7 bases are shared with TRBD2. CDR1 LGHNT and CDR2 FRNRAP come from the germline V gene. J lost 1 base, V lost 7 bases, and 7 bases had no gene match. The CDR3 is made up of 15 amino acids. The whole variable domain, filled in from reference TRBV12-5 and TRBJ2-1, reads DARVTQTPRHKVTEMGQEVTMRCQPILGHNTVFWYRQTMMQGLELLAYFRNRAPLDDSGMPKDRFSAEMPDATLATLKIQPSEPRDSAVYFCASAKGSGSYNEQFFGPGTRLTVL.

With regard to this clone: Other DNA sequences from this sample encode an identical CDR3 as well. The V and J genes are TRBV4-2 and TRBJ2-1; 14 bases are a match to TRBD2. Germline V lookup: CDR1 LGHNA, CDR2 YNFKEQ. Losses at the gene ends were 5 bases for V and 5 bases for J; bases not matched to a gene: 2. The CDR3 has 15 residues. This CDR3 is CASSLTSGGDNEQFF. For the CDR3, the DNA is TGTGCCAGCAGCTTGACTAGCGGGGGGGACAATGAGCAGTTCTTC.

V gene TRBV12-5 combines with J gene TRBJ2-7, with TRBD2 matching over 8 bases. Germline CDR1 is LGHNT and CDR2 is FRNRAP. Trimming cost V 2 bases and J 4 bases; bases outside gene matches: 4. The CDR3 sequence is 14 residues long. CDR3 DNA: TGTGCTAGTGGTTTGACTAGCGGACCTTACGAGCAGTACTTC. Translated: CASGLTSGPYEQYF. Variable domain in full (rest from reference TRBV12-5 and TRBJ2-7): DARVTQTPRHKVTEMGQEVTMRCQPILGHNTVFWYRQTMMQGLELLAYFRNRAPLDDSGMPKDRFSAEMPDATLATLKIQPSEPRDSAVYFCASGLTSGPYEQYFGPGTRLTVT.